This T cell receptor beta chain was found in a study of blood T cell repertoires in COVID-19. TCRdb's table, derived via immunoSEQ multiplex PCR, lists solely in-frame clones and lacks some. This sample has hundreds of thousands of clones; around 85% occur once, and the top ten carry 6% to 6.5%. In germline, CDR1 is MDHEN, CDR2 SYDVKM. V lost 1 base, J lost 11 bases, and 5 bases stayed unmatched. This CDR3 is built from 13 residues. The chain is built from TRBV28 and TRBJ1-1; TRBD1 aligns across 9 bases. Sequencing used PBMCs or T cells enriched from blood (not recorded which). This receptor was identified in a woman in her thirties or forties who had recovered from COVID-19. The CDR3 loop reads CASSLSRTGDAFF. For the CDR3, the DNA is TGTGCCAGCAGTTTATCGCGGACAGGGGACGCTTTCTTT.